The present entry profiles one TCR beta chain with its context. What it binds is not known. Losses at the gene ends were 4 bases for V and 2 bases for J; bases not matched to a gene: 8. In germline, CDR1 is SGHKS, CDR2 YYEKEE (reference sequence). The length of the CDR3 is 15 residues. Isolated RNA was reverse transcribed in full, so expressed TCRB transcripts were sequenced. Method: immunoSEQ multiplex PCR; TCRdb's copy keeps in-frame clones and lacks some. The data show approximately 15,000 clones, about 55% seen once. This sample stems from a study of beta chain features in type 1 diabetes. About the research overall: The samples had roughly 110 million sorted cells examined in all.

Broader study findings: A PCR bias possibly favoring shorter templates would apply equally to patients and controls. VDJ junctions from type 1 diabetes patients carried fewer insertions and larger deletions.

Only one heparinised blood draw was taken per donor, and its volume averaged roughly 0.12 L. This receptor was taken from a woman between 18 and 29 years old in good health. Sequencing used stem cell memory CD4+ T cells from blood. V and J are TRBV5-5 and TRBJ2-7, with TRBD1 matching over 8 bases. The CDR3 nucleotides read TGTGCCAGCAGCACGACCGGGACAGGACCCTACGAGCAGTACTTC. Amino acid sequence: CASSTTGTGPYEQYF.